Listed below are T cell receptor beta chains from one sample, sequenced in a study of OX40 agonist ivuxolimab in advanced cancers. Sequencing used immunoSEQ multiplex PCR; TCRdb keeps in-frame clones, though not all of them. The sample carries about 92,000 clones, approximately 84% recorded once. The source material was CD4+ or CD8+ T cells sorted from blood, sampled in a trial of the OX40 agonist ivuxolimab. The source is an adult with an advanced solid tumor such as melanoma, head and neck, liver or kidney cancer. Both conserved end residues are part of each CDR3. The D gene is left open where the match is weak. Rows give clone size only sometimes, using once, few, many, or a class for an expanded clone.

v_call: TRBV19
clone_size: -
j_call: TRBJ1-1
d_call: -
cdr3_nt: TGTGCCACCTCCCCCCCGAGGGGGTTGGTCACTGAAGCTTTCTTT
cdr3_aa: CATSPPRGLVTEAFF

v_call: TRBV27
clone_size: -
j_call: TRBJ1-5
d_call: -
cdr3_nt: TGTGCCAGCAGTCCCAACACGGTCGAGGCCCAGCATTTT
cdr3_aa: CASSPNTVEAQHF

v_call: TRBV27
clone_size: once
j_call: TRBJ2-7
d_call: -
cdr3_nt: TGTGCCAGCAGTGCGGGACGGAACTACGAGCAGTACTTC
cdr3_aa: CASSAGRNYEQYF

v_call: TRBV19
clone_size: few
j_call: TRBJ1-1
d_call: -
cdr3_nt: TGTGCCAGTAAGGCAGGGATTAACACTGAAGCTTTCTTT
cdr3_aa: CASKAGINTEAFF

v_call: TRBV4-1
clone_size: once
j_call: TRBJ2-7
d_call: -
cdr3_nt: TGCGCCAGCAGCCAAGTCCCCCTCCATACCTACGAGCAGTACTTC
cdr3_aa: CASSQVPLHTYEQYF

v_call: TRBV20-1
clone_size: -
j_call: TRBJ2-5
d_call: -
cdr3_nt: TGCAGTGTCCGTTCCCAAGAGACCCAGTACTTC
cdr3_aa: CSVRSQETQYF

v_call: TRBV5-1
clone_size: few
j_call: TRBJ2-1
d_call: -
cdr3_nt: TGCGCCAGCAGCTTGTCCAGCGGAACCTACAATGAGCAGTTCTTC
cdr3_aa: CASSLSSGTYNEQFF

v_call: TRBV7-9
clone_size: -
j_call: TRBJ2-7
d_call: TRBD2
cdr3_nt: TGTGCCAGCAGCTCCCGGGGGAGGGCGGGGTACGAGCAGTACTTC
cdr3_aa: CASSSRGRAGYEQYF

v_call: TRBV2
clone_size: -
j_call: TRBJ2-7
d_call: -
cdr3_nt: TGTGCCAGCAGCCCAGGAACCTACGAGCAGTACTTC
cdr3_aa: CASSPGTYEQYF

v_call: TRBV27
clone_size: -
j_call: TRBJ1-5
d_call: -
cdr3_nt: TGTGCCAGCACCCACAGTGTCAATCAGCCCCAGCATTTT
cdr3_aa: CASTHSVNQPQHF